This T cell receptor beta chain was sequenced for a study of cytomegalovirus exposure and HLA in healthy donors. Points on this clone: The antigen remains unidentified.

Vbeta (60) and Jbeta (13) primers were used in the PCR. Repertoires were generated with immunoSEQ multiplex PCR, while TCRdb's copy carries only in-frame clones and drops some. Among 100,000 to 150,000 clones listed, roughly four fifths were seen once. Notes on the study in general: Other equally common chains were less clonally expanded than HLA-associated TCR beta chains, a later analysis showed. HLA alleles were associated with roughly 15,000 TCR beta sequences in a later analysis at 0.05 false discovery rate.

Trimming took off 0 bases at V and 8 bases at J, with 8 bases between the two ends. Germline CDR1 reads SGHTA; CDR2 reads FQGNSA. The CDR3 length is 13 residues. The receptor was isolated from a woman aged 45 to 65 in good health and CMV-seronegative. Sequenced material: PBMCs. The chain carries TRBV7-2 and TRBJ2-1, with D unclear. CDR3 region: CASSLAIAHEQFF. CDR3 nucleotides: TGTGCCAGCAGCTTAGCGATAGCACATGAGCAGTTCTTC.